Shown below are 27 T cell receptor beta chains from a single sample sequenced in a study of CD8+CD57+ T cells in acquired aplastic anemia. Those patients picked for sequencing had displayed CD8+CD57+ cell expansion on flow cytometry. Profiles of TCR beta VDJ and CDR3 were generated from a genomic DNA template. TCRdb reprocessed the reads via MiXCR and lists one record per CDR3 protein. Altogether fewer than 200,000 distinct CDR3 sequences are present, 48% being singletons, with the ten largest covering about 1.7%. Material: sorted CD4+, CD8+, or CD8+CD57+ T cells (not recorded which) from PBMCs. The receptors come from a human donor with aplastic anemia.

V gene TRBV10-1 combines with J gene TRBJ1-1; TRBD1 aligns across 9 bases. The CDR3 is 13 amino acids. CDR1 is WNHNN, CDR2 SYGVQD, per germline (reference sequence). V was pared by 8 bases and J by 4 bases, with 5 bases of the junction left unmatched. This CDR3 is CASSGQGGTEAFF. In DNA, the CDR3 is TGCGCCAGCTCGGGACAGGGTGGCACTGAAGCTTTCTTT.

J is TRBJ1-5 and V is TRBV19; 10 bases are a match to TRBD1. The V segment lost 3 bases and the J segment 0 bases; nucleotides outside the gene matches: 8. CDR3 length: 18 residues. Germline CDR1 and CDR2: LNHDA and SQIVND (reference sequence). The chain's CDR3 is CASSIGTGAGYSNQPQHF. The CDR3 DNA reads as TGTGCCAGTAGTATTGGGACAGGGGCCGGTTATAGCAATCAGCCCCAGCATTTT.

This clonotype was picked up many times. The chain's CDR3 is CASSKAGGLEQYF. The CDR3, as DNA: TGTGCCAGCAGCAAGGCGGGGGGGCTCGAGCAGTACTTC. The chain carries TRBV9 and TRBJ2-7; 9 bases align to TRBD2. Germline assignment: CDR1 SGDLS and CDR2 YYNGEE. V shed 4 bases and J 6 bases; nucleotides not matched to a gene: 5. CDR3 length: 13 amino acids. The full variable domain, rest sourced from reference TRBV9 and TRBJ2-7, is DSGVTQTPKHLITATGQRVTLRCSPRSGDLSVYWYQQSLDQGLQFLIQYYNGEERAKGNILERFSAQQFPDLHSELNLSSLELGDSALYFCASSKAGGLEQYFGPGTRLTVT.

V is TRBV27 and J is TRBJ2-1; 7 bases map to TRBD2. The CDR3 sequence is 16 residues long. Germline V gives CDR1 MNHEY, CDR2 SMNVEV (reference sequence). V shed 3 bases and J 4 bases; nucleotides not matched to a gene: 9. CDR3 region: CASSFDRDYMYNEQFF. The CDR3 DNA is TGTGCCAGCAGTTTCGACCGGGACTACATGTACAATGAGCAGTTCTTC.

At least ten counts were recorded for this clonotype. The genes are TRBV2 and TRBJ1-2; the match to TRBD1 covers 10 bases. The CDR3 covers 13 residues. Losses at the gene ends were 9 bases for V and 4 bases for J; bases not matched to a gene: 5. Germline V lookup: CDR1 SNHLY, CDR2 FYNNEI. The CDR3, as DNA: TGTGCCAGGAAGGGACAGGGGCTCTATGGCTACACCTTC. It translates to CARKGQGLYGYTF.

The rearrangement links TRBV10-3 to TRBJ1-5; D remains ambiguous. Looked up from germline, CDR1 is ENHRY and CDR2 is SYGVKD. This CDR3 is built from 16 residues. V dropped 0 bases and J dropped 2 bases, with 11 bases sitting between them. CDR3 sequence reads: CAISESEGFGNQPQHF. The DNA for the CDR3 is TGTGCCATCAGTGAGTCTGAGGGTTTTGGCAATCAGCCCCAGCATTTT.

This clonotype was found many times. V and J are TRBV6-1 and TRBJ2-3; 7 bases match TRBD2. The CDR3 contains 14 residues. Germline-derived CDR1 and CDR2 are MNHNS and SASEGT. Losses at the gene ends were 7 bases for V and 3 bases for J; bases not matched to a gene: 7. Written as DNA, the CDR3 is TGTGCCAGCACGCGGGGGATGGGGACAGATACGCAGTATTTT. Amino acid sequence: CASTRGMGTDTQYF.

V usage is TRBV15 and J usage is TRBJ1-2; D is unresolved. Per the germline V gene, CDR1 is LNHNV and CDR2 is YYDKDF (reference sequence). With 0 bases removed from V and 7 bases from J, the gap between germline ends came to 15 bases. This CDR3 comprises 15 residues. The CDR3 coding sequence is TGTGCCACCAGCAGAGACCCCTTAGCTCGTCTTGGCTACACCTTC. Encoded protein: CATSRDPLARLGYTF.

This clonotype was observed many times. The V and J genes are TRBV19 and TRBJ1-5, with TRBD1 identical over 7 bases. The V gene's germline CDR1 is LNHDA and CDR2 SQIVND (reference sequence). Trimming took 1 base from V and 9 from J; bases not matched to a gene: 6. The CDR3 runs to 14 residues. For the CDR3, the DNA is TGTGCCAGTAGTATAGTCGACAGGGATATGCCCCAGCATTTT. Translating it yields CASSIVDRDMPQHF.

This clonotype was counted ten times or more. The genes are TRBV20-1 and TRBJ2-1; 13 bases fit TRBD2. Germline V CDR1 and CDR2: DFQATT, SNEGSKA (reference sequence). The V and J ends lost 5 bases and 6 bases, in that order; junction bases with no gene match: 4. The CDR3 has 14 amino acids. Here the CDR3 reads CSAVTSGRLNEQFF. Here the CDR3 DNA reads TGCAGTGCTGTGACTAGCGGGAGGCTCAATGAGCAGTTCTTC.

The chain links TRBV7-2 to TRBJ2-5; TRBD2 aligns across 10 bases. The CDR3 length is 15 residues. The germline gives CDR1 SGHTA, CDR2 FQGNSA. Trimming at V came to 5 bases and at J to 5 bases, leaving 8 bases not matched to a gene. The CDR3 spells CASSTYSGRGETQYF. DNA for the CDR3: TGTGCCAGCAGCACGTACAGCGGGAGGGGCGAGACCCAGTACTTC.

The gene calls are TRBV10-3 and TRBJ1-2; 8 nucleotides line up with TRBD1. Germline CDR1 is ENHRY and CDR2 is SYGVKD. V gave up 6 bases and J gave up 5 bases; unmatched junction bases: 2. The CDR3 covers 12 residues. CDR3 nucleotides: TGTGCCATCAGCCGGACAGGGTATGGCTACACCTTC. Translated, it gives CAISRTGYGYTF.

The chain carries TRBV25-1 and TRBJ2-1; TRBD1 might be the D (6 bases). CDR1 is MGHDK and CDR2 is SYGVNS in the germline V gene. The CDR3 extends over 15 amino acids. Trimming removed 6 bases from V and 7 bases from J, with 19 bases in between. The CDR3 bases are TGTGCCAGCAGCGTAGTAGTCAGGGGAAGAAATGAGCAGTTCTTC. It translates to CASSVVVRGRNEQFF.

V usage is TRBV5-1 and J usage is TRBJ2-7, with a weak D call TRBD2 (6 bases). Germline-derived CDR1 and CDR2 are SGHRS and YFSETQ. The ends were cut back, 4 bases at V and 2 bases at J, with 13 bases in the middle. The CDR3 length is 14 residues. CDR3 loop: CASSHTSSAYEQYF. The CDR3 DNA is TGCGCCAGCAGCCATACTTCTAGCGCCTACGAGCAGTACTTC.

As DNA, the CDR3 is TGCAGTGCTAGAGCTCCCTCTAACTGGCGGGGGGCAACGTACAATGAGCAGTTCTTC. Its translation is CSARAPSNWRGATYNEQFF. V gene TRBV20-1 combines with J gene TRBJ2-1, with 8 bases matching TRBD2. The CDR3 covers 19 residues. Losses at the gene ends were 1 base for V and 4 bases for J; bases not matched to a gene: 18. Per the germline V gene, CDR1 is DFQATT and CDR2 is SNEGSKA (reference sequence).

As DNA, the CDR3 is TGTGCCAGCAGCCAAGATCCCTCCTCGTACAATGAGCAGTTCTTC. It is translated as CASSQDPSSYNEQFF. The rearrangement links TRBV3-1 to TRBJ2-1; D is unclear. Germline assignment: CDR1 LGHDT and CDR2 YNNKEL (reference sequence). The germline V and J ends were trimmed by 0 bases and 4 bases, with 10 bases remaining between them. The CDR3 is made up of 15 amino acids.

The rearrangement links TRBV5-1 to TRBJ1-4; 11 nucleotides line up with TRBD1. CDR1 is SGHRS and CDR2 is YFSETQ in the germline V gene. The trim removed 4 bases at V and 8 bases at J, leaving 10 bases unmatched. CDR3 length: 16 residues. The CDR3 DNA is TGCGCCAGCAGCCAGGGACAGGGGGTCTCTTGGGAAAAACTGTTTTTT. It encodes CASSQGQGVSWEKLFF.

This clonotype occurred many times. This rearrangement joins TRBV9 to TRBJ1-3, with D unresolved. V lost 0 bases to trimming and J lost 0 bases, with 7 bases between them. The CDR3 is 15 residues long. Germline V CDR1 and CDR2: SGDLS, YYNGEE. The CDR3 DNA sequence: TGTGCCAGCAGCGTAGACCCCCTCTCTGGAAACACCATATATTTT. It translates to CASSVDPLSGNTIYF. Together with reference TRBV9 and TRBJ1-3, the CDR3 gives the full variable domain: DSGVTQTPKHLITATGQRVTLRCSPRSGDLSVYWYQQSLDQGLQFLIQYYNGEERAKGNILERFSAQQFPDLHSELNLSSLELGDSALYFCASSVDPLSGNTIYFGEGSWLTVV.

This chain links TRBV10-3 with TRBJ1-5; D perhaps matches TRBD1 (6 bases). Germline V lookup: CDR1 ENHRY, CDR2 SYGVKD. The CDR3 spans 15 residues. The V end was cut by 4 bases, the J end by 3 bases, with 13 bases between. The CDR3 DNA is TGTGCCATCAGTGCTAATCAGGGGACCAATCAGCCCCAGCATTTT. Encoded protein: CAISANQGTNQPQHF.

The count of this clonotype is one. The chain is built from TRBV7-3 and TRBJ2-7, with D maybe TRBD1 (6 bases). Deletions cut 5 bases from V and 4 bases from J, with 12 bases between. CDR3 length equals 13 residues. Germline V gives CDR1 SGHTA, CDR2 FQGTGA. The chain's CDR3 is CASSGARGYEQYF. CDR3 bases: TGTGCCAGCAGCGGAGCTAGGGGGTACGAGCAGTACTTC. The variable domain in full, completed from reference TRBV7-3 and TRBJ2-7, reads GAGVSQTPSNKVTEKGKYVELRCDPISGHTALYWYRQSLGQGPEFLIYFQGTGAADDSGLPNDRFFAVRPEGSVSTLKIQRTERGDSAVYLCASSGARGYEQYFGPGTRLTVT.

The chain carries TRBV7-2 and TRBJ1-2, with D unresolved. CDR1 and CDR2 (germline): SGHTA, FQGNSA. Between the trimmed V and J ends, which lost 5 bases and 8 bases, there was a span of 18 bases. This CDR3 comprises 14 residues. DNA for the CDR3: TGTGCCAGCAGCCAAAGGTTGGGAGAACGGGGCTACACCTTC. It specifies CASSQRLGERGYTF. Combining the CDR3 with reference TRBV7-2 and TRBJ1-2 gives the whole variable domain GAGVSQSPSNKVTEKGKDVELRCDPISGHTALYWYRQSLGQGLEFLIYFQGNSAPDKSGLPSDRFSAERTGGSVSTLTIQRTQQEDSAVYLCASSQRLGERGYTFGSGTRLTVV.

The chain employs TRBV15 and TRBJ2-1; 11 bases map to TRBD2. The CDR3 loop spans 15 amino acids. Losses at the gene ends were 6 bases for V and 4 bases for J; bases not matched to a gene: 5. Germline V gene data show CDR1 as LNHNV and CDR2 as YYDKDF (reference sequence). This CDR3 reads CATSPTSGAYNEQFF. For the CDR3, the DNA is TGTGCCACCAGTCCGACTAGCGGGGCTTACAATGAGCAGTTCTTC.

Many counts were recorded for this clonotype. The chain combines TRBV20-1 with TRBJ1-5; maybe TRBD1 (6 bases). The CDR3 totals 13 residues. V dropped 5 bases and J dropped 7 bases, with 15 bases sitting between them. Germline V gives CDR1 DFQATT, CDR2 SNEGSKA (reference sequence). CDR3 nucleotide sequence: TGCAGTGCTCCGGGACAACTAGGGCAGCCCCAGCATTTT. This gives the protein CSAPGQLGQPQHF.

This clonotype was seen just once. The chain is built from TRBV5-8 and TRBJ2-7; D may be TRBD1 (5 bases). The germline gives CDR1 SGHTS, CDR2 YDEGEE. With 6 bases removed from V and 3 bases from J, the gap between germline ends came to 19 bases. The CDR3 extends over 15 amino acids. CDR3 DNA: TGTGCCAGCACCTTATGGGGCTCAACGAACTACGAGCAGTACTTC. This translates into CASTLWGSTNYEQYF.

This clonotype was counted at least ten times. The J gene is TRBJ2-7, the V gene TRBV6-6; TRBD1 might be the D (5 bases). Trimming removed 2 bases at V and 3 bases at J, with 14 bases between. Germline assignment: CDR1 MNHNY and CDR2 SVGAGI (reference sequence). The CDR3 loop spans 15 amino acids. In nucleotides, the CDR3 is TGTGCCAGCAGTTACGAGCAGGGTAGTGTCTACGAGCAGTACTTC. It is translated as CASSYEQGSVYEQYF.

This clonotype was recorded a few times. The chain combines TRBV2 with TRBJ1-5, with 8 nucleotides matching TRBD1. The CDR3 has 15 residues. Per the germline V gene, CDR1 is SNHLY and CDR2 is FYNNEI. V trimming: 3 bases; J trimming: 4 bases; junction bases outside the gene matches: 5. This CDR3 is CASSERTGWNQPQHF. The DNA for the CDR3 is TGTGCCAGCAGTGAGAGGACAGGGTGGAATCAGCCCCAGCATTTT.

The gene calls are TRBV20-1 and TRBJ1-2, with 7 bases identical to TRBD1. There are 13 residues in the CDR3. The germline CDR1 and CDR2 sequences are DFQATT and SNEGSKA (reference sequence). J lost 8 bases, V lost 0 bases, and 6 bases had no gene match. CDR3 coding DNA: TGCAGTGCTAGAGAAGGGAACAGGGGCGGCTACACCTTC. Its translation: CSAREGNRGGYTF.